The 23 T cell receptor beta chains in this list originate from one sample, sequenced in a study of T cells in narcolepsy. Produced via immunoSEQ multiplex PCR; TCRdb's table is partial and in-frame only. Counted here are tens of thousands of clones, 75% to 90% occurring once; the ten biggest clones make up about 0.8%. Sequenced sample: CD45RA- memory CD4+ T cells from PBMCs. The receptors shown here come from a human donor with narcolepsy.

CDR3 in amino acids: CASSLGGVNTEAFF. In nucleotides, the CDR3 is TGTGCCAGCAGCCTCGGTGGGGTGAACACTGAAGCTTTCTTT. The chain carries TRBV11-2 and TRBJ1-1, with D uncertain. The ends were cut back, 5 bases at V and 0 bases at J, with 10 bases in the middle. Germline V lookup: CDR1 SGHAT, CDR2 FQNNGV. There are 14 residues in the CDR3.

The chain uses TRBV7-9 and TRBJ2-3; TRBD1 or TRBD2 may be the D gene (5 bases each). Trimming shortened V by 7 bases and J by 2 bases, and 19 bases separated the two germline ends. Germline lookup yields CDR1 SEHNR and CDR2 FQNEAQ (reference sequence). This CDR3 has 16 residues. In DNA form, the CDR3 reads TGTGCCAGCAACCCAGAGGGGCTGGCGAACACAGATACGCAGTATTTT. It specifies CASNPEGLANTDTQYF.

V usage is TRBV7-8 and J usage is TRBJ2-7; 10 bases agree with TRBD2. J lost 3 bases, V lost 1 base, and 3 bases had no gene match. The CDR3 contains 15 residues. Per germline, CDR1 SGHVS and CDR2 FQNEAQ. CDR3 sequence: CASSLGASGSYEQYF. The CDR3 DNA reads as TGTGCCAGCAGCTTAGGGGCTAGCGGGAGCTACGAGCAGTACTTC.

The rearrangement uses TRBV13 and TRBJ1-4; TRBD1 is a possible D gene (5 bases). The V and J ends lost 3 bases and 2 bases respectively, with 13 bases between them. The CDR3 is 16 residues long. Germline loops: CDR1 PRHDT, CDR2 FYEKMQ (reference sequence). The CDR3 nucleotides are TGTGCCAGCAGCTTTCGGGGGGGACTTACTAATGAAAAACTGTTTTTT. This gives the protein CASSFRGGLTNEKLFF.

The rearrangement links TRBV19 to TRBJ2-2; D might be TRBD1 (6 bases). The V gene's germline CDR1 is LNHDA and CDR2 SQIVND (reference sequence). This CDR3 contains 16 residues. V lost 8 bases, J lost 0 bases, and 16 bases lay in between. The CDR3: CASGIRDNSNTGELFF. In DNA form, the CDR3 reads TGTGCCAGTGGGATCCGGGACAACTCGAACACCGGGGAGCTGTTTTTT.

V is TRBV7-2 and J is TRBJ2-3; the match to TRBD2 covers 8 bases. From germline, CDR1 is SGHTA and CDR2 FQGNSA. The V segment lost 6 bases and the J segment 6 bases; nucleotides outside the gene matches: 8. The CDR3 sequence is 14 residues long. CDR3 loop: CASSSTGGMDTQYF. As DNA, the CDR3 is TGTGCCAGCAGTTCAACGGGGGGGATGGATACGCAGTATTTT.

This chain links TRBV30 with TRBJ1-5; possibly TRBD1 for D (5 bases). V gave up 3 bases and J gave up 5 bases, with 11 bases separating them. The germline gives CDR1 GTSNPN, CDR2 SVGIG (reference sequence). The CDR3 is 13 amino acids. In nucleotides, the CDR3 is TGTGCCTGGAGCTCAGGGCTGGATCAGCCCCAGCATTTT. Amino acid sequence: CAWSSGLDQPQHF.

CDR3: CASSYGGRRVEQYF. CDR3 DNA sequence: TGTGCCAGCAGCTACGGGGGGAGGCGAGTCGAGCAGTACTTC. The genes are TRBV11-3 and TRBJ2-7; 7 bases match TRBD2. In germline, CDR1 is SGHNT, CDR2 YENEEA. This CDR3 comprises 14 residues. The trim removed 4 bases at V and 6 bases at J, leaving 9 bases unmatched.

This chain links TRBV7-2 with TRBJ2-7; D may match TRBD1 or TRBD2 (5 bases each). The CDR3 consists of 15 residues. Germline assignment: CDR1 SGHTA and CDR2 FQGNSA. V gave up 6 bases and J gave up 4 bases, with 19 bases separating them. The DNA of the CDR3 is TGTGCCAGCAGATCTCGGGGAGCGGACAAGTACGAGCAGTACTTC. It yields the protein CASRSRGADKYEQYF.

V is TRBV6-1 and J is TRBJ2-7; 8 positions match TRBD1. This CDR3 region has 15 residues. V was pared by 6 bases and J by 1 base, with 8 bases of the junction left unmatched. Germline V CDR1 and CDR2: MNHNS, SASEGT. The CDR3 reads CASSRGQGPSYEQYF. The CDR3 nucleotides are TGTGCCAGCAGCAGGGGGCAGGGGCCTTCCTACGAGCAGTACTTC.

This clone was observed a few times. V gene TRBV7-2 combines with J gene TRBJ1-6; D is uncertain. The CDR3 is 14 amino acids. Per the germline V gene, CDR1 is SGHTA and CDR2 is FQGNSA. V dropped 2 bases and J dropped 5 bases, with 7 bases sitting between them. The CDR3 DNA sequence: TGTGCCAGCAGCTTAAAAAGGGATAATTCACCCCTCCACTTT. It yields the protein CASSLKRDNSPLHF.

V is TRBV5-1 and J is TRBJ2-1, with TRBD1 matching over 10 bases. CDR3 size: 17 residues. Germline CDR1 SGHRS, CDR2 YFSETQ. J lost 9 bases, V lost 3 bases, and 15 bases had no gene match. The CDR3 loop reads CASSSFDPGQGSSEQFF. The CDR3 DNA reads TGCGCCAGCAGCTCCTTTGACCCGGGACAGGGGTCAAGTGAGCAGTTCTTC. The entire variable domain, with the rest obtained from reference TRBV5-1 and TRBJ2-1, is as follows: KAGVTQTPRYLIKTRGQQVTLSCSPISGHRSVSWYQQTPGQGLQFLFEYFSETQRNKGNFPGRFSGRQFSNSRSEMNVSTLELGDSALYLCASSSFDPGQGSSEQFFGPGTRLTVL.

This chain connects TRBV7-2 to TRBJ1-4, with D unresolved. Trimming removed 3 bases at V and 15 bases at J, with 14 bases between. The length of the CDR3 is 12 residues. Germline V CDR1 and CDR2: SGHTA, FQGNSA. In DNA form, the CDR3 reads TGTGCCAGCAGCTTTGCCGGCGCAGTGGTGTTTTTT. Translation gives CASSFAGAVVFF.

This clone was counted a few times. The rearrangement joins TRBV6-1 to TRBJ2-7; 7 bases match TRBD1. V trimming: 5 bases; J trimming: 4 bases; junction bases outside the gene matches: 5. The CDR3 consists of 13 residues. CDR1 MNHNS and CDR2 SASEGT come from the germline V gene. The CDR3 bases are TGTGCCAGCAGTTCCGGGACAGATTACGAGCAGTACTTC. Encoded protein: CASSSGTDYEQYF.

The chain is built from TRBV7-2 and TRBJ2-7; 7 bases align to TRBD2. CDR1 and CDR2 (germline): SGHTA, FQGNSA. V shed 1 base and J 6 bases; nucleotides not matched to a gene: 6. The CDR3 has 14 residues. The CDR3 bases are TGTGCCAGCAGCTTAGAAAGCGGGAAGGTCGAGCAGTACTTC. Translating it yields CASSLESGKVEQYF.

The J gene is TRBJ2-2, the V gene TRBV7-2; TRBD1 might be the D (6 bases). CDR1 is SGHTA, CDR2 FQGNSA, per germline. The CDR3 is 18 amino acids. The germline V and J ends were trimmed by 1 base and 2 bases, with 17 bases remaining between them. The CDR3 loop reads CASSLVWIGGENTGELFF. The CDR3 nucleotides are TGTGCCAGCAGCTTAGTGTGGATTGGGGGCGAAAACACCGGGGAGCTGTTTTTT.

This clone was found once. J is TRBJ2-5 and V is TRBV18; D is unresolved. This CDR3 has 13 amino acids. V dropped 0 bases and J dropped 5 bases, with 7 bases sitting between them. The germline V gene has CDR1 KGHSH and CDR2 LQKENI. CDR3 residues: CASSPPGLETQYF. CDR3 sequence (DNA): TGTGCCAGCTCACCACCCGGCTTGGAGACCCAGTACTTC.

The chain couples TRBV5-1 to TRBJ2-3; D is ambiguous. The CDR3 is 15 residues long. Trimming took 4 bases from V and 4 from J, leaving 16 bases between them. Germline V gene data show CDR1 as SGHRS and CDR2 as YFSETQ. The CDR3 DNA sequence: TGCGCCAGCAGCGTAGGCGGCCAACGCGCAGATACGCAGTATTTT. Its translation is CASSVGGQRADTQYF.

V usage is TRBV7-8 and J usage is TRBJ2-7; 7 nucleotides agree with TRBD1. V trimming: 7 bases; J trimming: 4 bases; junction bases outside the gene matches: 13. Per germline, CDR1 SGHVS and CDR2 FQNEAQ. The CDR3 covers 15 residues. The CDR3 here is CASNPRRGSLYEQYF. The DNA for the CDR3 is TGTGCCAGCAACCCCCGCAGGGGGAGTCTGTACGAGCAGTACTTC.

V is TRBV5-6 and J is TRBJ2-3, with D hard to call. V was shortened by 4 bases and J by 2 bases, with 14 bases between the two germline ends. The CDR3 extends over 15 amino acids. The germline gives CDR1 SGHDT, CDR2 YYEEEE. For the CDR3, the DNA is TGTGCCAGCAGCCGACCGGTAATTAACACAGATACGCAGTATTTT. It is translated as CASSRPVINTDTQYF.

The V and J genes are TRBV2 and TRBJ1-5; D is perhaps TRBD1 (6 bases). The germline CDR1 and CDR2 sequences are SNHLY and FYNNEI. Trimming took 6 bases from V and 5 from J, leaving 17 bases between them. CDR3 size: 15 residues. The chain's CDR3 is CASSRGGGGDQPQHF. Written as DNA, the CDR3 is TGTGCCAGCAGCCGAGGGGGAGGCGGGGATCAGCCCCAGCATTTT.

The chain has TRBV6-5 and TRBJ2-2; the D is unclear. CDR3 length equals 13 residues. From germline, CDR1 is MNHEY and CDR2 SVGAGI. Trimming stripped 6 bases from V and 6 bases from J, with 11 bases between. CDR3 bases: TGTGCCAGCAGACACTCGGGCGCCGGGGAGCTGTTTTTT. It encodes CASRHSGAGELFF.

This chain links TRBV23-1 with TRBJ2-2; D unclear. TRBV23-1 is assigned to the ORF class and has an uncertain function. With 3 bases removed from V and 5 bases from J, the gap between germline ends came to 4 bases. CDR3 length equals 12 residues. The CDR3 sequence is CASSHITGELFF. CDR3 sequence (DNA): TGCGCCAGCAGTCACATTACCGGGGAGCTGTTTTTT.